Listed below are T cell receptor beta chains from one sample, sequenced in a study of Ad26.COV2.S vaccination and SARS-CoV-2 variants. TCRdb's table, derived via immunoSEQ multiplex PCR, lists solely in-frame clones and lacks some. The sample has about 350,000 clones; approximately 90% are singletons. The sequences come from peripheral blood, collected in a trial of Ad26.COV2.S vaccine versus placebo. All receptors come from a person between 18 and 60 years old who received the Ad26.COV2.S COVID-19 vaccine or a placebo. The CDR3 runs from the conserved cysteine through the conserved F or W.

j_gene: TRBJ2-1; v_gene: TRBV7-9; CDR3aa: CASSPLVAGGSANEQFF
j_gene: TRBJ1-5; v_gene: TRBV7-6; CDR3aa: CASSLRQGGNQPQHF
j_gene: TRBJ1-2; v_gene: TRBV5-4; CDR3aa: CASSLESGYGYTF
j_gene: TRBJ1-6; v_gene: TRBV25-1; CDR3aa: CASSDIGRDSPLHF
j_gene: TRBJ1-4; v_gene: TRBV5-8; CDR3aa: CASSLGLGEKLFF
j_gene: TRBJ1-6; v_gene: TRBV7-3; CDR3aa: CASSLGTGVSYNSPLHF
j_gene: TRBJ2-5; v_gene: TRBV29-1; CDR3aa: CSGGEQEETQYF
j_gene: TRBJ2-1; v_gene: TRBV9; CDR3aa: CASSVLSPEGGPSIYNEQFF
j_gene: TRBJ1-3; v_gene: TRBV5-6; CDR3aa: CASSLVVPSSGNTIYF
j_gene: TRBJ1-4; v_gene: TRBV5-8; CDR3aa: CASSFGARLFF
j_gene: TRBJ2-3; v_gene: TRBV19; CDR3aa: CASSGGTRAGDTQYF
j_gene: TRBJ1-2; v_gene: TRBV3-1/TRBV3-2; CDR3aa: CASSQVLDLYGYTF
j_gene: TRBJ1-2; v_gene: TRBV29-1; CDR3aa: CSVRSGGMGEGYGYTF
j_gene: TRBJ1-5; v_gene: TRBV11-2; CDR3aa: CASSLHTNQPQHF
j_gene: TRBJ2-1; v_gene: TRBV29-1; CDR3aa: CSVVGYNEQFF
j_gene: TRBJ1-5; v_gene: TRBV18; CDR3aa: CASSPRGGNQPQHF
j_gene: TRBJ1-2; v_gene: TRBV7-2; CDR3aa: CASSRTGAFYGYTF
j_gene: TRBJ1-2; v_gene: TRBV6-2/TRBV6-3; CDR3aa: CASSSTHDRVSRYGYTF
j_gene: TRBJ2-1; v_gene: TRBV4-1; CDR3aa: CASSQFGFLQSDEQFF